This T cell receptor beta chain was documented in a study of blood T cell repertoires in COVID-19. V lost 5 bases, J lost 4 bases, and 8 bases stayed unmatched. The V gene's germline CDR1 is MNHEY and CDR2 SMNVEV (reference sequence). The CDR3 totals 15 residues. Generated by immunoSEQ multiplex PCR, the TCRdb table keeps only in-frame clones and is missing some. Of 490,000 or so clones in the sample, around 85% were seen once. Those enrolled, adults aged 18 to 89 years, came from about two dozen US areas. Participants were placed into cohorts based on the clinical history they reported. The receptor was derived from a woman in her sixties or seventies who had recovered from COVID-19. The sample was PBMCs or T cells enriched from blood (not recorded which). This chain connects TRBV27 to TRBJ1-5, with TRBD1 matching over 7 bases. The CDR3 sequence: CASSPLGQPNQPQHF. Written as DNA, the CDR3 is TGTGCCAGCAGTCCCCTGGGACAGCCAAATCAGCCCCAGCATTTT.